The next 16 T cell receptor beta chains were all read from a single sample in a study of response to subunit inactivated influenza vaccine. TCRdb recomputed calls from the RT-PCR reads with MiXCR, one row per CDR3 protein. The data show approximately 250,000 distinct CDR3 sequences, 10% to 15% seen once. The starting material was non-naive T cells sorted from PBMCs, obtained approximately 15 days before vaccination. Receptor source: a man in his fifties who received an inactivated influenza vaccine.

This clonotype was observed at least ten times. The rearrangement links TRBV4-3 to TRBJ2-2; the D gene is possibly TRBD2 (6 bases). CDR1 LGHNA and CDR2 YSLEER come from the germline V gene. The V end lost 1 base, the J end lost 6 bases, and 9 bases lay between the germline ends. The CDR3 covers 14 residues. Here the CDR3 DNA reads TGCGCCAGCAGCCAAGGGCCGGGGGCCGGGGAGCTGTTTTTT. It encodes CASSQGPGAGELFF.

Many counts were recorded for this clonotype. The gene calls are TRBV12-3 or TRBV12-4 and TRBJ2-1; no firm D call. The CDR3 contains 16 residues. The V end lost 5 bases, the J end lost 5 bases, and 19 bases lay between the germline ends. The CDR3 region has the DNA TGTGCCAGCAGTGCCTCCCGCCCGAGGACGCACAATGAGCAGTTCTTC. It yields the protein CASSASRPRTHNEQFF.

This clonotype was detected a few times. The chain combines TRBV7-8 with TRBJ2-5; TRBD2 might be the D (7 bases). The germline V and J ends were trimmed by 5 bases and 7 bases, with 20 bases remaining between them. CDR3 size: 15 residues. Per the germline V gene, CDR1 is SGHVS and CDR2 is FQNEAQ. CDR3 amino acids: CASSLRQGTTGTQYF. The CDR3 nucleotides read TGTGCCAGCAGCCTGAGGCAGGGGACTACAGGGACCCAGTACTTC. The full variable domain, in which reference TRBV7-8 and TRBJ2-5 provide the parts outside the CDR3, is GAGVSQSPRYKVAKRGQDVALRCDPISGHVSLFWYQQALGQGPEFLTYFQNEAQLDKSGLPSDRFFAERPEGSVSTLKIQRTQQEDSAVYLCASSLRQGTTGTQYFGPGTRLLVL.

Turning to this clonotype: It may be a read error: a sequence one base away is much more abundant. The chain employs TRBV28 and TRBJ2-5, with TRBD1 matching over 9 bases. The V gene end was trimmed by 4 bases and the J gene end by 5 bases; junction bases not matched to a gene: 8. This CDR3 has 15 amino acids. Germline V gene sequence: CDR1 MDHEN, CDR2 SYDVKM. The CDR3 region is CASSSGQGSLETQYF. DNA of the CDR3: TGTGCCAGCAGTTCCGGACAGGGGTCGCTGGAGACCCAGTACTTC.

CDR3 region: CASSVGDATDTQYF. Written as DNA, the CDR3 is TGTGCCAGCAGCGTAGGGGACGCCACAGATACGCAGTATTTT. V and J are TRBV9 and TRBJ2-3; either TRBD1 or TRBD2 may supply D (5 bases each). This CDR3 is 14 amino acids long. Germline loops: CDR1 SGDLS, CDR2 YYNGEE. Trimming removed 0 bases at V and 2 bases at J, with 7 bases between.

V gene TRBV6-2 or TRBV6-3 combines with J gene TRBJ2-3; either TRBD1 or TRBD2 may supply D (6 bases each). This CDR3 region has 13 residues. The germline gives CDR1 MNHEY, CDR2 SVGEGT. V was clipped by 7 bases and J by 1 base, with 9 bases between them. The CDR3 is CASKEGGTDTQYF. CDR3 bases: TGTGCCAGCAAGGAGGGGGGCACAGATACGCAGTATTTT.

This clonotype has at least ten counts. The chain couples TRBV28 to TRBJ2-7; TRBD1 matches at 8 bases. In germline, CDR1 is MDHEN, CDR2 SYDVKM. The CDR3 covers 13 residues. Unmatched junction bases numbered 5, after V lost 5 bases and J lost 5 bases. The CDR3 loop reads CASSTRGRHEQYF. DNA of the CDR3: TGTGCCAGCAGTACCAGGGGGCGTCACGAGCAGTACTTC.

The chain has TRBV20-1 and TRBJ1-2; no reliable D call. V was trimmed by 4 bases and J by 4 bases, leaving 13 bases between them. This CDR3 region has 13 residues. CDR1 DFQATT and CDR2 SNEGSKA come from the germline V gene (reference sequence). The CDR3, as DNA: TGCAGTGCTACCCTCTATATCGGCTATGGCTACACCTTC. Encoded protein: CSATLYIGYGYTF.

The chain employs TRBV28 and TRBJ1-6; D call uncertain. The CDR3 is 14 residues long. The germline gives CDR1 MDHEN, CDR2 SYDVKM. The V end was cut by 5 bases, the J end by 0 bases, with 5 bases between. The CDR3 bases are TGTGCCAGCAGTGAGCACTCCTATAATTCACCCCTCCACTTT. This sequence encodes CASSEHSYNSPLHF.

This clonotype was picked up a small number of times. J is TRBJ2-1 and V is TRBV3-1; unclear D gene. This CDR3 is 15 amino acids long. Germline CDR1 LGHDT, CDR2 YNNKEL (reference sequence). V lost 2 bases, J lost 4 bases, and 12 bases lay in between. The CDR3 here is CASSQSLGSYNEQFF. Here the CDR3 DNA reads TGTGCCAGCAGCCAATCGTTAGGATCTTACAATGAGCAGTTCTTC.

CDR3 protein: CSGPKAGLGLTPYEQYF. The DNA of the CDR3 is TGCAGCGGCCCGAAGGCAGGGCTGGGACTAACCCCCTACGAGCAGTACTTC. The chain uses TRBV29-1 and TRBJ2-7; 7 bases align to TRBD2. CDR1 and CDR2 from the germline V gene are SQVTM and ANQGSEA. This CDR3 contains 17 residues. J was trimmed by 2 bases and V by 7 bases; bases with no gene match: 20.

This chain links TRBV18 with TRBJ2-1; 8 bases are a match to TRBD1. This CDR3 contains 16 residues. CDR1 is KGHSH and CDR2 is LQKENI in the germline V gene. V gave up 3 bases and J gave up 0 bases; unmatched junction bases: 4. CDR3 residues: CASSPRTGISYNEQFF. The CDR3 bases are TGTGCCAGCTCACCCCGGACAGGGATCTCCTACAATGAGCAGTTCTTC.

In this sample, this clonotype turned up a few times. The chain joins TRBV20-1 to TRBJ2-3; 12 bases align to TRBD2. Per germline, CDR1 DFQATT and CDR2 SNEGSKA (reference sequence). The CDR3 covers 14 residues. V shed 5 bases, J shed 5 bases, and the junction held 5 bases outside the gene matches. CDR3 in amino acids: CSAASGRAQDTQYF. The CDR3 coding sequence is TGCAGTGCTGCTAGCGGGAGGGCCCAAGATACGCAGTATTTT.

This clonotype was picked up a small number of times. CDR3 loop: CASSQFSGEQYF. In DNA, the CDR3 is TGTGCCAGCAGCCAATTCTCTGGGGAGCAGTACTTC. This chain connects TRBV14 to TRBJ2-7; D is unresolved. V dropped 2 bases and J dropped 7 bases, with 9 bases sitting between them. The CDR3 runs to 12 residues. From germline, CDR1 is SGHDN and CDR2 FVKESK.

A few counts support this clonotype. The chain couples TRBV4-1 to TRBJ1-1; D is uncertain. The CDR3 extends over 13 amino acids. CDR1 is MGHRA and CDR2 is YSYEKL in the germline V gene. Between the trimmed V and J ends, which lost 5 bases and 3 bases, there was a span of 10 bases. The CDR3 bases are TGCGCCAGCAGCGTGGGCCGGGACACTGAAGCTTTCTTT. Protein product: CASSVGRDTEAFF.

The gene calls are TRBV19 and TRBJ2-1, with TRBD2 matching 10 bases. V trimming: 2 bases; J trimming: 0 bases; junction bases outside the gene matches: 7. The CDR3 contains 18 residues. In germline, CDR1 is LNHDA, CDR2 SQIVND (reference sequence). The CDR3 spells CASSISSGRVVSYNEQFF. The CDR3, as DNA: TGTGCCAGTAGTATATCCAGCGGGAGGGTCGTCTCCTACAATGAGCAGTTCTTC.